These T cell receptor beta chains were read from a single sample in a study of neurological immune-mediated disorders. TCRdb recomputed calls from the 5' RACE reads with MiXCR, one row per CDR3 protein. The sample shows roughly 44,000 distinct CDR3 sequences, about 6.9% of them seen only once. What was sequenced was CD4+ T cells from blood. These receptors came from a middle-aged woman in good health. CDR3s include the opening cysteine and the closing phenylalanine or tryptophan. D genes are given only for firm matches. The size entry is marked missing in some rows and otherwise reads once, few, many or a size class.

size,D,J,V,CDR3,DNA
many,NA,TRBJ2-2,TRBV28,CASSATGWNTGELFF,TGTGCCAGCAGCGCTACAGGGTGGAACACCGGGGAGCTGTTTTTT
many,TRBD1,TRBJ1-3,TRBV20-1,CSARAGTGDDTIYF,TGCAGTGCTAGAGCCGGGACAGGGGACGACACCATATATTTT
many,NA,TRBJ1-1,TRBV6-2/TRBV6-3,CATHFQGYTEAFF,TGTGCCACTCATTTCCAGGGGTATACTGAAGCTTTCTTT
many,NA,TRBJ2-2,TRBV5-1,CASSLEGTAGELFF,TGCGCCAGCAGCTTGGAAGGAACTGCCGGGGAGCTGTTTTTT
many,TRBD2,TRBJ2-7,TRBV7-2,CASSLLRERTYEQYF,TGTGCCAGCAGCTTGTTGCGGGAGCGGACCTACGAGCAGTACTTC
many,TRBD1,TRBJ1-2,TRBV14,CASSQAPDRARIGGYTF,TGTGCCAGCAGCCAAGCCCCAGACAGGGCGAGGATTGGAGGCTACACCTTC
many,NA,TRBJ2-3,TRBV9,CASSVDEGDTQYF,TGTGCCAGCAGCGTAGACGAGGGAGATACGCAGTATTTT
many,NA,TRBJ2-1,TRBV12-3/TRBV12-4,CATLPGGRQNEQFF,TGTGCCACCCTCCCGGGCGGGCGGCAAAATGAGCAGTTCTTC
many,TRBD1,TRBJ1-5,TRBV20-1,CSAIQGDRDNQPQHF,TGCAGTGCCATCCAGGGGGACAGGGACAATCAGCCCCAGCATTTT
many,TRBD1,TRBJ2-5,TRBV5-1,CASSFGTAETQYF,TGCGCCAGCAGCTTTGGGACAGCGGAGACCCAGTACTTC
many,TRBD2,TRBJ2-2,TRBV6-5,CASSDLGGPNGELFF,TGTGCCAGCAGTGACCTGGGAGGGCCGAACGGGGAGCTGTTTTTT
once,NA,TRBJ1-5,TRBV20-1,CSASSNRSNQPQHF,TGCAGTGCTTCCTCTAACAGGAGCAATCAGCCCCAGCATTTT
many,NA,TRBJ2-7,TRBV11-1,CASSPTDRGRQYF,TGTGCCAGCAGCCCAACTGACAGAGGCAGGCAGTACTTC
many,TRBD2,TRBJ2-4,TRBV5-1,CASSVAGSILAKNIQYF,TGCGCCAGCAGTGTAGCGGGAAGCATTCTAGCCAAAAACATTCAGTACTTC
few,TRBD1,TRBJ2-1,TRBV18,CASSRQGVGNEQFF,TGTGCCAGCTCGCGACAGGGGGTTGGCAATGAGCAGTTCTTC
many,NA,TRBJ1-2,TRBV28,CASSQLQVAYGYTF,TGTGCCAGCAGTCAACTCCAGGTGGCCTATGGCTACACCTTC
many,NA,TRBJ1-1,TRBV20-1,CVLQDPNTEAFF,TGCGTACTACAGGATCCTAACACTGAAGCTTTCTTT
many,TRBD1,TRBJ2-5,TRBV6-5,CASGWTGEETQYF,TGTGCCAGCGGGTGGACAGGGGAAGAGACCCAGTACTTC
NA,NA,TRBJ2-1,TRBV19,CASSIGAIHRYNEQFF,TGTGCCAGTAGTATAGGTGCTATTCATAGGTACAATGAGCAGTTCTTC
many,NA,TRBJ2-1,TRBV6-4,CASSDGAALMYNEQFF,TGTGCCAGCAGTGACGGAGCTGCACTAATGTACAATGAGCAGTTCTTC
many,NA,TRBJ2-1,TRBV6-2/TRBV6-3,CASSSPERSSYNEQFF,TGTGCCAGCAGTTCCCCTGAGCGGAGCTCCTACAATGAGCAGTTCTTC
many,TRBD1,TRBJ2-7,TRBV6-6,CASSSTGVTYEQYF,TGTGCCAGCAGTTCGACAGGGGTGACCTACGAGCAGTACTTC
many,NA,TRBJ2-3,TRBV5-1,CASSLQITDTQYF,TGCGCCAGCAGCTTGCAGATCACAGATACGCAGTATTTT
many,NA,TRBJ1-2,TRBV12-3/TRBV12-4,CARAPLDYGYTF,TGTGCCAGGGCCCCGTTGGACTATGGCTACACCTTC
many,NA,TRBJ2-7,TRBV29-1,CSVLPTGRYEQYF,TGCAGCGTCCTACCCACAGGGCGCTACGAGCAGTACTTC
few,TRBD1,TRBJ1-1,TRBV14,CASSQAWTGRFEAFF,TGTGCCAGCAGCCAAGCCTGGACAGGTCGGTTTGAAGCTTTCTTT
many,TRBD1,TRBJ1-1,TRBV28,CASSPALGGTGNTEAFF,TGTGCCAGCAGTCCGGCTTTAGGGGGGACAGGGAACACTGAAGCTTTCTTT
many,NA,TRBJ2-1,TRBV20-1,CSARGGSEQFF,TGCAGTGCTAGAGGGGGATCAGAGCAGTTCTTC
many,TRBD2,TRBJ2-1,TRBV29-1,CSTSSGGNEQFF,TGCAGCACCTCTAGCGGCGGGAATGAGCAGTTCTTC
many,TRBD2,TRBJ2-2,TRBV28,CASSLWTSGSGTGELFF,TGTGCCAGCAGTTTATGGACTAGCGGGAGTGGCACCGGGGAGCTGTTTTTT
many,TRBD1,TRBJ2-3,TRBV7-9,CASSPRGQGGTDTQYF,TGTGCCAGCAGCCCGCGCGGACAGGGGGGAACAGATACGCAGTATTTT